A selection of T cell receptor beta chains follows, all from one sample in a study of blood T cell repertoires in COVID-19. Data came from immunoSEQ multiplex PCR; TCRdb stores just in-frame clones and leaves some out. The table includes 78,000 or so clones, about 80% detected once. Source material: peripheral blood. These receptors were obtained from a human donor in a cohort sampled during active COVID-19. Both conserved end residues are part of each CDR3. The D gene is left open where the match is weak. Only part of the rows carry a size: once, few, many, or a class if the clone is expanded.

cdr3_nt,cdr3_aa,clone_size,v_call,d_call,j_call
TGTGCCAGCAACCCTGCAGGGAGCACAGATACGCAGTATTTT,CASNPAGSTDTQYF,NA,TRBV5-4,NA,TRBJ2-3
TGCGCCAGCACTACTAGCGGCCCCCAAGAGACCCAGTACTTC,CASTTSGPQETQYF,NA,TRBV10-2,TRBD2,TRBJ2-5
TGTGCCAGCAGCTTAGGTCCGGGAAAAGAGACCCAGTACTTC,CASSLGPGKETQYF,NA,TRBV7-6,NA,TRBJ2-5
TGTGCCAGCAGCCTCAGTGGGAACACTGAAGCTTTCTTT,CASSLSGNTEAFF,NA,TRBV7-6,NA,TRBJ1-1
TGTGCCAGCAGCTTAGGGGTGGGCGGGGGAGATACGCAGTATTTT,CASSLGVGGGDTQYF,NA,TRBV11-2,TRBD2,TRBJ2-3
TGTGCCTGCCCTTACCGGGGGACGACCCAGTACTTC,CACPYRGTTQYF,NA,TRBV30,NA,TRBJ2-5
TGTGCCAGTAGTATAGTTGGCGGGAGGACCAGAAGTGAGCAGTTCTTC,CASSIVGGRTRSEQFF,NA,TRBV19,TRBD2,TRBJ2-1
TGTGCCAGCAGCGTAGCGGGACAGGGCCAAGAGACCCAGTACTTC,CASSVAGQGQETQYF,NA,TRBV9,TRBD1,TRBJ2-5
TGCGCCAGCAGCCCGACAGGCTCCTCTGGAAACACCATATATTTT,CASSPTGSSGNTIYF,once,TRBV5-1,NA,TRBJ1-3
TGTGCCAGCAGTGGAGACAGGCCATGGACTAACTATGGCTACACCTTC,CASSGDRPWTNYGYTF,NA,TRBV6-1,NA,TRBJ1-2
TGCGCCAGCAGTGAGCGAGGAGGGAGAGATACGCAGTATTTT,CASSERGGRDTQYF,once,TRBV10-1,NA,TRBJ2-3
TGTGCCAGCAGCCAAGATCCGGACAGGGGGCCCTACGAGCAGTACTTC,CASSQDPDRGPYEQYF,medium-sized,TRBV4-2,TRBD1,TRBJ2-7
TGTGCCAGTAGTAATTGGTCGCAGCGAGAGACCCAGTACTTC,CASSNWSQRETQYF,NA,TRBV19,NA,TRBJ2-5
TGTGCCTGGAGAGAGGGAAATCAGCCCCAGCATTTT,CAWREGNQPQHF,NA,TRBV30,NA,TRBJ1-5
TGTGCCACCAGCAGACCCGGACTAGCGGCATCAGATACGCAGTATTTT,CATSRPGLAASDTQYF,NA,TRBV15,TRBD2,TRBJ2-3
TGTGCCAGCAAAGACAGGGCTCGGACTGAAGCTTTCTTT,CASKDRARTEAFF,NA,TRBV27,TRBD1,TRBJ1-1
TGTGCCAGCAGTCTCAGGGGGCGCAGCACAGATACGCAGTATTTT,CASSLRGRSTDTQYF,NA,TRBV27,TRBD1,TRBJ2-3
TGTGCCAGCAGCTTAGGGACAGGGAGTTTGGGGTACCAAGAGACCCAGTACTTC,CASSLGTGSLGYQETQYF,NA,TRBV7-6,TRBD1,TRBJ2-5
TGTGCCAGCAGACCGGTGGACAGGGTCCACACCGGGGAGCTGTTTTTT,CASRPVDRVHTGELFF,few,TRBV28,TRBD1,TRBJ2-2
TGTGCCAGCAGTTCCCCCTTTCCTGCGGGCTCACCCCTCCACTTT,CASSSPFPAGSPLHF,once,TRBV6-5,NA,TRBJ1-6
TGTGCCAGCAGCTTGGGGGAGGGACAGGGTGGTCCCCAGCATTTT,CASSLGEGQGGPQHF,NA,TRBV7-9,TRBD1,TRBJ1-5
TGTGCCAGCAGTTACTCCACCGGGACAGGTTCCTACGAGCAGTACTTC,CASSYSTGTGSYEQYF,NA,TRBV6-5,TRBD1,TRBJ2-7
TGTGCCAGCACCTTTAGCGGGACCAACAATGAGCAGTTCTTC,CASTFSGTNNEQFF,NA,TRBV7-9,TRBD2,TRBJ2-1
TGTGCCACCAGTGATTCTCTTAGCGGGATTTCCTACAATGAGCAGTTCTTC,CATSDSLSGISYNEQFF,NA,TRBV24-1,TRBD2,TRBJ2-1
TGTGCCAGCAGCCTCGGACAGGGGAGGAACAATGAGCAGTTCTTC,CASSLGQGRNNEQFF,NA,TRBV7-3,TRBD1,TRBJ2-1
TGTGCCAGCAGCTTGGGACAGGAGGCCACCGGGGAGCTGTTTTTT,CASSLGQEATGELFF,NA,TRBV7-9,TRBD1,TRBJ2-2
TGTGCCAGTACTCGACAGGGGGGGAACTATGGCTACACCTTC,CASTRQGGNYGYTF,NA,TRBV19,TRBD1,TRBJ1-2
TGTGCCATCAGGCCGAGCGGGGGGTTGGATACGCAGTATTTT,CAIRPSGGLDTQYF,NA,TRBV10-3,TRBD2,TRBJ2-3
TGTGCCAGCAGCTTAAGGGGGATCGCGGTAGATACGCAGTATTTT,CASSLRGIAVDTQYF,NA,TRBV5-6,NA,TRBJ2-3
TGCGCCAGCAGCTCACCCCACACAGGGATAGGGACTGAAGCTTTCTTT,CASSSPHTGIGTEAFF,NA,TRBV5-1,NA,TRBJ1-1
TGTGCCAGCTCTCGGGACAGGGGCCGCACAGATACGCAGTATTTT,CASSRDRGRTDTQYF,NA,TRBV7-9,TRBD1,TRBJ2-3
TGTGCCAGCAGCCGCGAAAACATTCAGTACTTC,CASSRENIQYF,NA,TRBV13,NA,TRBJ2-4
TGTGCCAGCAGCCTTATGGGGGACAGGTCTTACGAGCAGTACTTC,CASSLMGDRSYEQYF,NA,TRBV28,TRBD1,TRBJ2-7
TGTGCCAGCTCACCACAGGCGCCGGGTATGGATGGCTACACCTTC,CASSPQAPGMDGYTF,NA,TRBV18,NA,TRBJ1-2
TGTGCCAGTAGTATAGTGGGCGGGACTAGCAGCGAGCAGTTCTTC,CASSIVGGTSSEQFF,NA,TRBV19,TRBD2,TRBJ2-1
TGTGCCAGCAGCTCTTATAACAGGGGGAGGAGTGAAGCTTTCTTT,CASSSYNRGRSEAFF,NA,TRBV5-6,TRBD1,TRBJ1-1
TGCGCCAGCAGCTTGGAACAGGGGACCTATGGCTACACCTTC,CASSLEQGTYGYTF,NA,TRBV5-1,TRBD1,TRBJ1-2
TGTGCCTGGAGCGTACGCGGACTCAGCACAGATACGCAGTATTTT,CAWSVRGLSTDTQYF,NA,TRBV30,NA,TRBJ2-3
TGTGCCAGCAGCCCAGGGAACTTCCCAAGGCAGTTCTTC,CASSPGNFPRQFF,NA,TRBV3-1/TRBV3-2,NA,TRBJ2-1
TGTGCCTGGAGTGGTTACATTAACACCGGGGAGCTGTTTTTT,CAWSGYINTGELFF,NA,TRBV30,NA,TRBJ2-2
TGTGCCAGCAGCCCTCCCGGGACAGGGCTTGGGGAGACCCAGTACTTC,CASSPPGTGLGETQYF,few,TRBV3-1/TRBV3-2,TRBD1,TRBJ2-5
TGTGCCAGCTCACCTACAGCGGGAGGGCCGATGGAGCAGTATTTT,CASSPTAGGPMEQYF,NA,TRBV18,TRBD2,TRBJ2-3
TGTGCCTGGAGAAGGCCCCGGGACAGGGGCACCGGGGAGCTGTTTTTT,CAWRRPRDRGTGELFF,once,TRBV30,TRBD1,TRBJ2-2